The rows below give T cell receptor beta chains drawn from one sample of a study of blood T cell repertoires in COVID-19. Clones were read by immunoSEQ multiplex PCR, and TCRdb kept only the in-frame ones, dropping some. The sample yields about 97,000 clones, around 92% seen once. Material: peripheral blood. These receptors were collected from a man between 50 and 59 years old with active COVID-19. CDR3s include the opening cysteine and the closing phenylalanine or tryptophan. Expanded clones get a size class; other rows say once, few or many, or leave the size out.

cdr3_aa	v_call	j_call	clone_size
CAIKYPGGRDTEAFF	TRBV28	TRBJ1-1	.
CASSPQGMISTEAFF	TRBV9	TRBJ1-1	.
CASSLGAGGSEQYF	TRBV5-1	TRBJ2-7	.
CASHQGANQPQHF	TRBV10-3	TRBJ1-5	.
CASSDSGSGIQFF	TRBV6-4	TRBJ2-1	once
CATAASGANVLTF	TRBV28	TRBJ2-6	.
CASRGAGAGSYEQYF	TRBV6-5	TRBJ2-7	.
CASSSGARGYTF	TRBV28	TRBJ1-2	.
CASSLSRGRRTGELFF	TRBV27	TRBJ2-2	.
CASSTQGGQPQHF	TRBV7-2	TRBJ1-5	.
CASSESGYSPLHF	TRBV2	TRBJ1-6	few
CASSQALGLVQADTQYF	TRBV4-1	TRBJ2-3	once
CASSLRQGLNTGELFF	TRBV7-2	TRBJ2-2	.
CASSLATGNTEAFF	TRBV5-1	TRBJ1-1	few
CASSISASPYEQYF	TRBV27	TRBJ2-7	.
CASSHGTANTEAFF	TRBV4-1	TRBJ1-1	.
CASSFRTSSGANVLTF	TRBV7-9	TRBJ2-6	.
CASRYRGRRADTQYF	TRBV28	TRBJ2-3	.
CASRRPGGSSGSSSDSYNEQFF	TRBV19	TRBJ2-1	.
CASNEPGRPNQPQHF	TRBV28	TRBJ1-5	.
CASSWGVLSNTEAFF	TRBV6-5	TRBJ1-1	.
CASRNSGADQPQHF	TRBV6-6	TRBJ1-5	.
CASSPGDRGNSPLHF	TRBV9	TRBJ1-6	.
CASSGGTVSNQPQHF	TRBV28	TRBJ1-5	.
CASSQDGQGGTEAFF	TRBV4-2	TRBJ1-1	.